The 7 T cell receptor beta chains listed next were all sequenced from one sample in a study of identical twins. MiXCR, run by TCRdb on the 5' RACE reads, gives a single entry per CDR3 protein. Here the sample spans about 220,000 distinct CDR3 sequences, about 7.5% being singletons. The sample was also reused in another study, on yellow fever vaccine responses in identical twins.

Input material: memory (CD45RO+) T cells sorted from blood. These receptors were taken from a woman between 18 and 29 years old in good health.

V and J are TRBV7-9 and TRBJ2-7, with D possibly being TRBD2 (6 bases). The CDR3 has 14 residues. With 2 bases removed from V and 0 bases from J, the gap between germline ends came to 8 bases. CDR1 is SEHNR and CDR2 is FQNEAQ in the germline V gene (reference sequence). The CDR3 here is CASSLRENSYEQYF. DNA of the CDR3: TGTGCCAGCAGCTTACGGGAGAACTCCTACGAGCAGTACTTC.

This clonotype was detected a few times. The genes are TRBV5-5 and TRBJ1-1; D call uncertain. The V gene's germline CDR1 is SGHKS and CDR2 YYEKEE (reference sequence). The CDR3 loop spans 14 amino acids. Trimming stripped 0 bases from V and 6 bases from J, with 12 bases between. For the CDR3, the DNA is TGTGCCAGCAGCTTGGAGTTTAGGTCGCCTGAAGCTTTCTTT. This translates into CASSLEFRSPEAFF. Supplemented by reference TRBV5-5 and TRBJ1-1, the full variable domain reads DAGVTQSPTHLIKTRGQQVTLRCSPISGHKSVSWYQQVLGQGPQFIFQYYEKEERGRGNFPDRFSARQFPNYSSELNVNALLLGDSALYLCASSLEFRSPEAFFGQGTRLTVV.

This clonotype was seen more than once but under ten times. The chain couples TRBV6-2 or TRBV6-3 to TRBJ2-7; D may be TRBD1 (6 bases). The ends were cut back, 6 bases at V and 6 bases at J, with 18 bases in the middle. This CDR3 is built from 14 residues. CDR1 and CDR2 (germline): MNHEY, SVGEGT. CDR3 residues: CASSRLGTRSEQYF. DNA of the CDR3: TGTGCCAGCAGCCGGCTCGGGACACGATCCGAGCAGTACTTC.

Only a few counts were recorded for this clonotype. The rearrangement joins TRBV30 to TRBJ1-3; TRBD1 is a possible D gene (5 bases). CDR3 length equals 15 residues. Trimming took 2 bases from V and 1 from J, leaving 12 bases between them. Germline loops: CDR1 GTSNPN, CDR2 SVGIG (reference sequence). The CDR3 spells CAWSSWGGSGNTIYF. The CDR3, as DNA: TGTGCCTGGAGTTCCTGGGGGGGGTCTGGAAACACCATATATTTT. Together with reference TRBV30 and TRBJ1-3, the CDR3 gives the full variable domain: SQTIHQWPATLVQPVGSPLSLECTVEGTSNPNLYWYRQAAGRGLQLLFYSVGIGQISSEVPQNLSASRPQDRQFILSSKKLLLSDSGFYLCAWSSWGGSGNTIYFGEGSWLTVV.

The CDR3 DNA is TGTGCCAGCAGTTTATTAGCGGGAGGGAGCTACGAGCAGTACTTC. Translated: CASSLLAGGSYEQYF. The chain employs TRBV27 and TRBJ2-7; TRBD2 agrees at 11 bases. This CDR3 comprises 15 residues. Looked up from germline, CDR1 is MNHEY and CDR2 is SMNVEV (reference sequence). The ends lost 1 base at V and 3 bases at J; junction bases unmatched: 2.

This clonotype was detected only a few times. The CDR3, as DNA: TGTGCCAGCAGCCAAGTGGGTGCCGCCGTAGTCTACGAGCAGTACTTC. Translating gives CASSQVGAAVVYEQYF. The V gene is TRBV14, the J gene TRBJ2-7; unclear D gene. The CDR3 extends over 16 amino acids. The germline V gene encodes CDR1 SGHDN and CDR2 FVKESK. V dropped 1 base and J dropped 3 bases, with 16 bases sitting between them.

The chain recombines TRBV19 with TRBJ1-6; D is uncertain. V was shortened by 7 bases and J by 9 bases, with 10 bases between the two germline ends. Germline CDR1 and CDR2: LNHDA and SQIVND (reference sequence). This CDR3 has 12 amino acids. The DNA for the CDR3 is TGTGCCAGTACCGATGGGGTTTCACCCCTCCACTTT. Residues: CASTDGVSPLHF.